One and the same sample provided the 17 T cell receptor beta chains below, sequenced in a study of blood T cell repertoires in COVID-19. Sequencing was performed with immunoSEQ multiplex PCR; in TCRdb, only in-frame clones are kept and a portion is missing. The sample records 130,000 or so clones, approximately 71% being singletons. The sample consisted of peripheral blood. All receptors derive from a human donor in a cohort sampled during active COVID-19.

The chain employs TRBV19 and TRBJ2-7; 7 bases agree with TRBD2. This CDR3 is built from 14 residues. The V segment lost 11 bases and the J segment 11 bases; nucleotides outside the gene matches: 21. Germline V gives CDR1 LNHDA, CDR2 SQIVND (reference sequence). For the CDR3, the DNA is TGTGCCTCTCAAAACGGAGTGGGAGGGCCGTCGAAGTACTTC. This translates into CASQNGVGGPSKYF.

This rearrangement joins TRBV6-4 to TRBJ1-4; the D gene is possibly TRBD1 (6 bases). Trimming left V 4 bases short and J 7 bases short, with 16 bases between. Germline values: CDR1 MRHNA, CDR2 SNTAGT. The CDR3 is 15 amino acids. The CDR3 DNA sequence: TGTGCCAGCAGTGCCACAGCAGGGGAAGGTGAAAAACTGTTTTTT. This translates into CASSATAGEGEKLFF.

The rearrangement uses TRBV5-5 and TRBJ1-2; 7 bases are a match to TRBD1. The CDR3 loop spans 15 amino acids. Germline lookup yields CDR1 SGHKS and CDR2 YYEKEE (reference sequence). The V gene end was trimmed by 4 bases and the J gene end by 0 bases; junction bases not matched to a gene: 6. CDR3 nucleotide sequence: TGTGCCAGCAGCATCCGGGACAGAGCTAACTATGGCTACACCTTC. Amino acids: CASSIRDRANYGYTF.

The rearrangement links TRBV6-5 to TRBJ1-5; 7 positions agree with TRBD1. The V gene end was trimmed by 6 bases and the J gene end by 5 bases; junction bases not matched to a gene: 7. CDR3 length: 14 residues. Germline values: CDR1 MNHEY, CDR2 SVGAGI. The CDR3 DNA sequence: TGTGCCAGCAGACCCGGACAGGTTTATCAGCCCCAGCATTTT. Protein sequence: CASRPGQVYQPQHF.

J is TRBJ2-7 and V is TRBV18; 7 bases line up with TRBD1. From germline, CDR1 is KGHSH and CDR2 LQKENI. With V trimmed by 6 bases and J by 0 bases, 5 bases remained unmatched. The length of the CDR3 is 14 residues. The DNA of the CDR3 is TGTGCCAGCTCCCTGGGACAGAGCTCCTACGAGCAGTACTTC. This translates into CASSLGQSSYEQYF.

This clone was detected a few times. The V call is TRBV10-3, the J call TRBJ1-6; 9 bases fit TRBD1. The germline V gene has CDR1 ENHRY and CDR2 SYGVKD. The CDR3 covers 15 residues. Trimming removed 5 bases from V and 7 bases from J; junction bases left unmatched: 6. CDR3 bases: TGTGCCATCAGTCAGCCGGGACAGGGCAATTCACCCCTCCACTTT. Its translation: CAISQPGQGNSPLHF.

V is TRBV28 and J is TRBJ2-7, with D maybe TRBD1 (5 bases). Trimming cost V 6 bases and J 5 bases, with 11 bases left between them. CDR3 length: 12 residues. Per the germline V gene, CDR1 is MDHEN and CDR2 is SYDVKM. The DNA for the CDR3 is TGTGCCAGCAGACGCGTGGGGCACGAGCAGTACTTC. This codes for CASRRVGHEQYF.

The chain carries TRBV5-5 and TRBJ2-7, with 10 nucleotides matching TRBD1. The germline V gene encodes CDR1 SGHKS and CDR2 YYEKEE (reference sequence). This CDR3 has 15 amino acids. V lost 0 bases to trimming and J lost 5 bases; unmatched junction nucleotides: 5. CDR3 loop: CASSLAGTGDHEQYF. The CDR3 DNA is TGTGCCAGCAGCTTGGCCGGGACAGGGGACCACGAGCAGTACTTC. Using reference TRBV5-5 and TRBJ2-7 for the parts outside the CDR3, the full variable domain is DAGVTQSPTHLIKTRGQQVTLRCSPISGHKSVSWYQQVLGQGPQFIFQYYEKEERGRGNFPDRFSARQFPNYSSELNVNALLLGDSALYLCASSLAGTGDHEQYFGPGTRLTVT.

This clone was found once. Being one base from a much bigger clone, this may be a read error. V is TRBV7-9 and J is TRBJ2-7; D not resolved. The CDR3 covers 11 residues. Trimming shortened V by 2 bases and J by 5 bases, and 4 bases separated the two germline ends. Germline lookup yields CDR1 SEHNR and CDR2 FQNEAQ (reference sequence). CDR3 in amino acids: CASSLLDEQYF. Here the CDR3 DNA reads TGTGCCAGCAGCTTACTCGACGAGCAGTACTTC.

The rearrangement uses TRBV10-3 and TRBJ2-3; 10 nucleotides align to TRBD2. Looked up from germline, CDR1 is ENHRY and CDR2 is SYGVKD. The V segment lost 4 bases and the J segment 6 bases; nucleotides outside the gene matches: 4. The CDR3 length is 14 residues. The DNA of the CDR3 is TGTGCCATCAGTGGAGCGGGAGGGCTTGATACGCAGTATTTT. This codes for CAISGAGGLDTQYF.

J is TRBJ1-5 and V is TRBV2; tentatively, D is TRBD1 (6 bases). There are 14 residues in the CDR3. Per germline, CDR1 SNHLY and CDR2 FYNNEI. The V end lost 5 bases, the J end lost 3 bases, and 11 bases lay between the germline ends. The CDR3 bases are TGTGCCAGCAGTACCACAGGGAACAATCAGCCCCAGCATTTT. This encodes CASSTTGNNQPQHF.

The rearrangement uses TRBV15 and TRBJ2-7, with D tentatively TRBD1 (5 bases). The CDR3 has 14 amino acids. Germline values: CDR1 LNHNV, CDR2 YYDKDF (reference sequence). V was trimmed by 0 bases and J by 1 base, leaving 7 bases between them. The CDR3: CATSRDPGSYEQYF. Here the CDR3 DNA reads TGTGCCACCAGCAGAGATCCAGGGTCCTACGAGCAGTACTTC.

J is TRBJ2-7 and V is TRBV10-3; 7 positions agree with TRBD2. V lost 6 bases, J lost 4 bases, and 6 bases stayed unmatched. Germline-derived CDR1 and CDR2 are ENHRY and SYGVKD. The CDR3 is 13 amino acids. CDR3 in DNA: TGTGCCATCAGCTCTAGCGGAACTTACGAGCAGTACTTC. It yields the protein CAISSSGTYEQYF.

The rearrangement uses TRBV24-1 and TRBJ2-6, with unresolved D. V lost 1 base and J lost 1, with 7 bases in between. The CDR3 has 16 amino acids. Germline-derived CDR1 and CDR2 are KGHDR and SFDVKD. CDR3: CATSDFGRSGANVLTF. CDR3 nucleotide sequence: TGTGCCACCAGTGATTTTGGCCGTTCTGGGGCCAACGTCCTGACTTTC.

This clone was seen a few times. The chain couples TRBV10-2 to TRBJ2-7, with TRBD1 matching 7 bases. The CDR3 length is 13 residues. Germline CDR1 and CDR2: WSHSY and SAAADI. Losses at the gene ends were 6 bases for V and 3 bases for J; bases not matched to a gene: 5. DNA of the CDR3: TGCGCCAGCAGCTTGGGACAGAACTACGAGCAGTACTTC. This encodes CASSLGQNYEQYF.

This clone has a single count. The chain couples TRBV15 to TRBJ1-2; perhaps TRBD1 as D (6 bases). CDR3 size: 17 residues. The germline V gene encodes CDR1 LNHNV and CDR2 YYDKDF (reference sequence). V gave up 0 bases and J gave up 1 base, with 15 bases separating them. The DNA of the CDR3 is TGTGCCACCAGCAGAGATCGGTTGGCAGGGGATAACTATGGCTACACCTTC. Amino acids: CATSRDRLAGDNYGYTF.

J is TRBJ2-1 and V is TRBV11-2, with 7 bases fitting TRBD2. The CDR3 length is 13 residues. The V gene end was trimmed by 6 bases and the J gene end by 7 bases; junction bases not matched to a gene: 6. Germline CDR1 SGHAT, CDR2 FQNNGV. CDR3 nucleotide sequence: TGTGCCAGCAGGCCGGGACTAACTAATGAGCAGTTCTTC. Translation gives CASRPGLTNEQFF. Full variable domain (remainder filled in from reference TRBV11-2 and TRBJ2-1): EAGVAQSPRYKIIEKRQSVAFWCNPISGHATLYWYQQILGQGPKLLIQFQNNGVVDDSQLPKDRFSAERLKGVDSTLKIQPAKLEDSAVYLCASRPGLTNEQFFGPGTRLTVL.